Presented here are 9 T cell receptor beta chains from one specimen sequenced in a study of CD8+ T cells in alopecia areata. RNA, once extracted, was reverse transcribed into cDNA for use as the sequencing template. This table comes from immunoSEQ multiplex PCR, and its TCRdb copy is limited to in-frame clones, with some not included. The sample lists 110,000 to 150,000 clones; about half were seen once. Sequencing used CD4+ T cells sorted from blood, obtained at week 0. These receptors were collected from a human donor with alopecia areata.

In its sample, this clone was seen a few times. The chain carries TRBV10-2 and TRBJ2-1, with 10 positions matching TRBD2. The germline CDR1 and CDR2 sequences are WSHSY and SAAADI. The J segment lost 10 bases and the V segment lost 5 bases, leaving 8 bases of the junction unmatched. CDR3 size: 14 residues. The CDR3 spells CASSTTSGMGEQFF. The CDR3 bases are TGCGCCAGCAGTACAACTAGCGGGATGGGCGAGCAGTTCTTC.

The chain combines TRBV29-1 with TRBJ2-1; tentative D call: TRBD1 (6 bases). CDR1 is SQVTM and CDR2 is ANQGSEA in the germline V gene. This CDR3 region has 10 residues. The ends were cut back, 7 bases at V and 8 bases at J, with 9 bases in the middle. CDR3 coding DNA: TGCAGCGCTGGGGGCTATGAGCAGTTCTTC. Encoded protein: CSAGGYEQFF.

Turning to this clone: Other DNA sequences from this sample encode an identical CDR3 as well. V gene TRBV27 combines with J gene TRBJ1-2; D unresolved. In germline, CDR1 is MNHEY, CDR2 SMNVEV (reference sequence). V was pared by 2 bases and J by 2 bases, with 6 bases between. The CDR3 is 13 amino acids. CDR3 in amino acids: CASSLRENYGYTF. For the CDR3, the DNA is TGTGCCAGCAGTTTAAGGGAGAACTATGGCTACACCTTC.

The sample holds a few counts of this clone. V is TRBV27 and J is TRBJ1-5; D is ambiguous. The CDR3 runs 14 residues. Germline V gene lookup returns CDR1 MNHEY and CDR2 SMNVEV (reference sequence). Trimming left V 2 bases short and J 3 bases short, with 8 bases between. The CDR3 spells CASSLGRINQPQHF. The CDR3 DNA reads TGTGCCAGCAGTTTAGGACGGATCAATCAGCCCCAGCATTTT.

This clone was observed a few times. The chain links TRBV5-1 to TRBJ2-2, with 13 bases fitting TRBD2. Looked up from germline, CDR1 is SGHRS and CDR2 is YFSETQ. The CDR3 covers 16 residues. Losses at the gene ends were 0 bases for V and 4 bases for J; bases not matched to a gene: 0. DNA for the CDR3: TGCGCCAGCAGCTTGGGACTAGCGGGAGGCACCGGGGAGCTGTTTTTT. Protein sequence: CASSLGLAGGTGELFF.

This clone turned up a few times. CDR3 sequence reads: CATSRDPESGELFF. The CDR3 DNA sequence: TGTGCCACCAGCAGAGATCCGGAGTCCGGGGAGCTGTTTTTT. This chain uses TRBV15 with TRBJ2-2; D is unresolved. Germline-derived CDR1 and CDR2 are LNHNV and YYDKDF (reference sequence). This CDR3 has 14 amino acids. Trimming pared 0 bases from V and 6 bases from J, leaving 8 bases between.

This rearrangement joins TRBV7-2 to TRBJ2-5; D not resolved. CDR3 length: 11 residues. Germline V lookup: CDR1 SGHTA, CDR2 FQGNSA. With 5 bases removed from V and 6 bases from J, the gap between germline ends came to 7 bases. CDR3 DNA: TGTGCCAGCAGCATTCGACAGACCCAGTACTTC. It is translated as CASSIRQTQYF.

This clone was observed a few times. The genes are TRBV29-1 and TRBJ1-3; maybe TRBD1 (5 bases). Germline CDR1 SQVTM, CDR2 ANQGSEA. The CDR3 sequence is 13 residues long. The V end lost 7 bases, the J end lost 4 bases, and 14 bases lay between the germline ends. CDR3 sequence: CSGTTGGGNTIYF. In DNA form, the CDR3 reads TGCAGCGGCACTACAGGCGGCGGAAACACCATATATTTT.

This chain uses TRBV5-1 with TRBJ1-1; 7 bases line up with TRBD1. CDR1 and CDR2 from the germline V gene are SGHRS and YFSETQ. CDR3 length equals 13 residues. The V and J ends lost 4 bases and 12 bases, in that order; junction bases with no gene match: 12. CDR3 nucleotide sequence: TGCGCCAGCAGCATCGCCGGGACAGAGAACACTTTCTTT. Residues: CASSIAGTENTFF.